The 10 T cell receptor beta chains listed next were all sequenced from one sample in a study of T cell changes during pregnancy in multiple sclerosis. The repertoire was sequenced with immunoSEQ multiplex PCR; TCRdb's copy has only in-frame clones and lacks some. The data show approximately 49,000 clones, around 90% seen once. The sequencing used peripheral blood, collected after pregnancy. The receptor source for this set is a female donor in good health, enrolled as a control in a pregnancy study.

V usage is TRBV28 and J usage is TRBJ2-7; D unresolved. V was pared by 2 bases and J by 6 bases, with 8 bases between. CDR1 is MDHEN and CDR2 is SYDVKM in the germline V gene. The CDR3 totals 12 residues. As DNA, the CDR3 is TGTGCCAGCAGTTTAATTTCTTCCGAGCAGTACTTC. This sequence encodes CASSLISSEQYF.

This chain connects TRBV7-3 to TRBJ2-3; 7 bases fit TRBD2. The CDR3 totals 16 residues. The germline CDR1 and CDR2 sequences are SGHTA and FQGTGA. V shed 6 bases, J shed 6 bases, and the junction held 15 bases outside the gene matches. The CDR3 sequence: CASSLHMRGTGDTQYF. In nucleotides, the CDR3 is TGTGCCAGCAGTCTCCACATGCGGGGGACGGGGGATACGCAGTATTTT.

The chain joins TRBV15 to TRBJ1-3; 7 bases are a match to TRBD1. The germline V gene has CDR1 LNHNV and CDR2 YYDKDF (reference sequence). The CDR3 is 15 amino acids. Trimming at V came to 2 bases and at J to 1 base, leaving 2 bases not matched to a gene. Written as DNA, the CDR3 is TGTGCCACCAGCAGACCAGGGGGTTCTGGAAACACCATATATTTT. Translating it yields CATSRPGGSGNTIYF.

This sequence joins TRBV13 and TRBJ2-7, with D perhaps TRBD2 (6 bases). The germline V gene has CDR1 PRHDT and CDR2 FYEKMQ (reference sequence). Between the trimmed V and J ends, which lost 3 bases and 5 bases, there was a span of 14 bases. CDR3 length: 14 residues. In nucleotides, the CDR3 is TGTGCCAGCAGCTTGGGGAGGATACGCGACGAGCAGTACTTC. Its protein is CASSLGRIRDEQYF.

The chain couples TRBV19 to TRBJ2-7; 11 bases fit TRBD1. CDR3 size: 16 residues. Germline V lookup: CDR1 LNHDA, CDR2 SQIVND (reference sequence). Unmatched junction bases numbered 2, after V lost 1 base and J lost 0 bases. CDR3 residues: CASSIAGTGGSYEQYF. The CDR3 DNA reads as TGTGCCAGTAGTATAGCCGGGACAGGGGGCTCCTACGAGCAGTACTTC.

The chain uses TRBV7-8 and TRBJ1-1, with 9 bases fitting TRBD1. From germline, CDR1 is SGHVS and CDR2 FQNEAQ. This CDR3 region has 14 residues. The V segment lost 5 bases and the J segment 5 bases; nucleotides outside the gene matches: 6. The CDR3 nucleotides read TGTGCCAGCAGCCTACAGGGGGCGCGGACTGAAGCTTTCTTT. Amino acid sequence: CASSLQGARTEAFF.

The chain links TRBV19 to TRBJ1-4, with a weak D call TRBD1 (5 bases). Germline V gene lookup returns CDR1 LNHDA and CDR2 SQIVND (reference sequence). This CDR3 has 16 amino acids. V was trimmed by 10 bases and J by 0 bases, leaving 18 bases between them. DNA of the CDR3: TGTGCCACCCACCCTTGGGGCCAAGCAACTAATGAAAAACTGTTTTTT. As protein: CATHPWGQATNEKLFF.

This clone was counted a few times. The junction departs from germline at one end; a sequencing error may be responsible. The chain carries TRBV19 and TRBJ2-1; 8 positions agree with TRBD1. The length of the CDR3 is 12 residues. CDR1 and CDR2 (germline): LNHDA, SQIVND (reference sequence). Written as DNA, the CDR3 is TGTGCCAGTAGTATTTTTGGCAGGGGGCTGCTCTTC. It yields the protein CASSIFGRGLLF.

This chain uses TRBV29-1 with TRBJ1-1; possibly TRBD1 for D (6 bases). CDR1 and CDR2 (germline): SQVTM, ANQGSEA. This CDR3 is 13 amino acids long. The ends were cut back, 5 bases at V and 1 base at J, with 11 bases in the middle. CDR3 nucleotide sequence: TGCAGCGTTTACAGGGTAGGGAACACTGAAGCTTTCTTT. This translates into CSVYRVGNTEAFF.

The chain recombines TRBV7-3 with TRBJ2-3; 10 nucleotides match TRBD2. The CDR3 is 14 amino acids. Unmatched junction bases numbered 4, after V lost 5 bases and J lost 5 bases. CDR1 is SGHTA and CDR2 is FQGTGA in the germline V gene. CDR3 region: CASSLAGARDTQYF. The CDR3 coding sequence is TGTGCCAGCAGCCTAGCGGGGGCCAGAGATACGCAGTATTTT.